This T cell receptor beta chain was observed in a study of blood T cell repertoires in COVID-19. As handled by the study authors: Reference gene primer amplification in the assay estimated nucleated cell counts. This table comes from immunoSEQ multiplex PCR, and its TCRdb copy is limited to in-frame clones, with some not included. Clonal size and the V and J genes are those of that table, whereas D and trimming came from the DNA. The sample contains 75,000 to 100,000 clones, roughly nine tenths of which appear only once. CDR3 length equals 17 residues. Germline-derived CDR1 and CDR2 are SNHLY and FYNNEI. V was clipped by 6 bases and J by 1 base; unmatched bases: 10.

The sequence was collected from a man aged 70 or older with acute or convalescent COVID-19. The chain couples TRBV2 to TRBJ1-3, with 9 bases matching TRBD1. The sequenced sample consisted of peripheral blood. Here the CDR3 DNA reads TGTGCCAGCAGCGTAGTTCCCGGGACAGGGTCTGGAAACACCATATATTTT. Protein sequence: CASSVVPGTGSGNTIYF.